The T cell receptor beta chain under discussion was sequenced for a study of blood T cell repertoires in COVID-19. Overall study context: Sites in the United States, Italy and Spain provided acute and convalescent COVID-19 samples. T cells, B-cell-depleted T cells, or PBMCs supplied cDNA or gDNA.

The CDR3 loop spans 14 amino acids. The V gene's germline CDR1 is LNHDA and CDR2 SQIVND (reference sequence). J was trimmed by 9 bases and V by 7 bases; bases with no gene match: 12. In the authors' workflow: Using reference gene primer amplification, nucleated cell counts were estimated. Method: immunoSEQ multiplex PCR; TCRdb's copy keeps in-frame clones and lacks some. The V and J calls and clone size were taken over from that table, and D and trimming were inferred from the DNA. This table has under 300,000 clones, just over 85% appearing once. The receptor was derived from a woman in her twenties or thirties with active or convalescent COVID-19. Sequencing was carried out using peripheral blood. The V call is TRBV19, the J call TRBJ1-5, with TRBD1 matching over 7 bases. CDR3 region: CASTREGAIRPQHF. CDR3 DNA: TGTGCCAGTACCCGCGAGGGGGCAATCAGGCCCCAGCATTTT. Using reference TRBV19 and TRBJ1-5 for the parts outside the CDR3, the full variable domain is DGGITQSPKYLFRKEGQNVTLSCEQNLNHDAMYWYRQDPGQGLRLIYYSQIVNDFQKGDIAEGYSVSREKKESFPLTVTSAQKNPTAFYLCASTREGAIRPQHFGDGTRLSIL.